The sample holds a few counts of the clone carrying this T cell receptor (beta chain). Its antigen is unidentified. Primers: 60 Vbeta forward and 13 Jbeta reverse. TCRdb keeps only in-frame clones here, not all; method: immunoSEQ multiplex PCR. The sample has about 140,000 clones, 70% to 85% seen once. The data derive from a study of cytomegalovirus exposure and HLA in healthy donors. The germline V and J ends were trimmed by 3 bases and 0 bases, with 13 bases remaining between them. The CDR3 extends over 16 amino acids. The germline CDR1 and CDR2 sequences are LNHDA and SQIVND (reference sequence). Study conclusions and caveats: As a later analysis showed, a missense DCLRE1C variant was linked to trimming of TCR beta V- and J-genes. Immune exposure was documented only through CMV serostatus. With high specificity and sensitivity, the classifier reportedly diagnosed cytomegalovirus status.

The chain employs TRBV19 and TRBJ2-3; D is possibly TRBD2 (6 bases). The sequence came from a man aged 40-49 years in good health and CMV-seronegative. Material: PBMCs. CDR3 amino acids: CASSIIADLSTDTQYF. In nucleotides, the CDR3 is TGTGCCAGTAGTATCATAGCGGACCTTAGCACAGATACGCAGTATTTT.